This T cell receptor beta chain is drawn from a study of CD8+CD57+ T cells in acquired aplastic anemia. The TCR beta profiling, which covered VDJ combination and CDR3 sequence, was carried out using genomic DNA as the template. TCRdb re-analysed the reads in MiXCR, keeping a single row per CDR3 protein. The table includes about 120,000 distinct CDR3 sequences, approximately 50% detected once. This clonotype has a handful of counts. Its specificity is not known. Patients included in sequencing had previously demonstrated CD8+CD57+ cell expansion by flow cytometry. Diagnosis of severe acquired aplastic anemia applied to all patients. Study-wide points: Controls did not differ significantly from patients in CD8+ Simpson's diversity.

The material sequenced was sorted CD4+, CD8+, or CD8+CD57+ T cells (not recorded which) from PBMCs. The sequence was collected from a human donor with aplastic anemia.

CDR3 DNA sequence: TGTGCCATTCTACAGGGAGTGAACACTGAAGCTTTCTTT. Its translation is CAILQGVNTEAFF. This chain connects TRBV10-3 to TRBJ1-1; maybe TRBD1 (6 bases). With 9 bases removed from V and 0 bases from J, the gap between germline ends came to 11 bases. Looked up from germline, CDR1 is ENHRY and CDR2 is SYGVKD. The CDR3 covers 13 residues.